This entry is about one T cell receptor (beta chain). This sample was taken from a study of blood T cell repertoires in COVID-19. Study at large: Sources were T cells, B-cell-depleted T cells, or PBMCs; the material itself was cDNA or gDNA.

The table came from immunoSEQ multiplex PCR; TCRdb's copy has only in-frame clones and leaves some out. The data contain some 110,000 clones, about 83% of them seen just once; the ten biggest clones take up less than 7.5%. Sample: peripheral blood. The sequence derives from a man between 65 and 80 years old with acute or convalescent COVID-19.

CDR3 loop: CASSFSRDNEQFF. The CDR3, as DNA: TGTGCCAGCAGCTTTTCAAGAGACAATGAGCAGTTCTTC. The chain has TRBV7-3 and TRBJ2-1; D call uncertain. This CDR3 has 13 residues. The germline V and J ends were trimmed by 3 bases and 5 bases, with 8 bases remaining between them. Germline V gene data show CDR1 as SGHTA and CDR2 as FQGTGA.